This record covers a single T cell receptor (beta chain). Profiling relied on immunoSEQ multiplex PCR, and the TCRdb table lists in-frame clones only, not all of them. The sample shows under 200,000 clones, roughly 89% of them seen only once. These data originate in a study of cytomegalovirus exposure and HLA in healthy donors. The CDR3 is 16 residues long. CDR1 MNHEY and CDR2 SMNVEV come from the germline V gene (reference sequence). The junction had 11 bases not matched to a gene; V was cut back by 6 bases and J by 7 bases. V gene TRBV27 combines with J gene TRBJ2-1, with 11 bases lining up with TRBD2. The TCR comes from a man between 18 and 29 years old in good health and CMV-seropositive. Sequenced input: PBMCs. The CDR3 is CASRISGRANRNEQFF. The CDR3 nucleotides read TGTGCCAGCAGGATTAGCGGGAGGGCTAATCGGAATGAGCAGTTCTTC.